This T cell receptor beta chain was captured in a study of blood T cell repertoires in COVID-19. Looking at the study overall: T cells, B-cell-depleted T cells, or PBMCs provided the cDNA or gDNA that served as material.

TCRdb keeps only in-frame clones here, not all; method: immunoSEQ multiplex PCR. The sample shows about 160,000 clones, just over 90% of them seen only once. The CDR3 extends over 16 amino acids. Germline V CDR1 and CDR2: MNHEY, SVGEGT. Trimming cost V 0 bases and J 6 bases; bases outside gene matches: 9. This TCR derives from a man younger than 35 with acute or convalescent COVID-19. The V and J genes are TRBV6-2 or TRBV6-3 and TRBJ2-3; 7 positions agree with TRBD1. The sequencing input was peripheral blood. CDR3 DNA: TGTGCCAGCAGTTACTCGATACCCCCCAGGGGGGATACGCAGTATTTT. It codes for CASSYSIPPRGDTQYF.